This is a list of T cell receptor beta chains from one sample in a study of Graves' ophthalmopathy and Graves' hyperthyroidism. TCRdb re-analysed the multiplex PCR reads in MiXCR, keeping a single row per CDR3 protein. Here the sample spans about 370,000 distinct CDR3 sequences, about 17% being singletons. Sequenced: peripheral blood. The receptors come from an adult woman with stable Graves' hyperthyroidism. Each CDR3 is given with its conserved first and last residue. Each record gives: CDR3 DNA, CDR3 protein, V gene, D gene, clone size, J gene. The D gene is left open where the match is weak. Rows give clone size only sometimes, using once, few, many, or a class for an expanded clone.

TGTGCCAGTAGTATAACAGCGAACACTGAAGCTTTCTTT	CASSITANTEAFF	TRBV19	NA	NA	TRBJ1-1
TGTGCCAGCAGTCGCCCTCACACGATCGGGGAGCTGTTTTTT	CASSRPHTIGELFF	TRBV6-2/TRBV6-3	NA	many	TRBJ2-2
TGCGCCAGCAGCCTCGCCAGAGCGGGGCAGCCCCAGCATTTT	CASSLARAGQPQHF	TRBV4-1	NA	NA	TRBJ1-5
TGTGCCAGCACCTCTCGGGGAGACAATCAGCCCCAGCATTTT	CASTSRGDNQPQHF	TRBV12-3/TRBV12-4	NA	NA	TRBJ1-5
TGCAGTGCTAGAGAGGCGGGAGGGTGGGAGACCCAGTACTTC	CSAREAGGWETQYF	TRBV20-1	TRBD2	many	TRBJ2-5
TGTGCTAGTCAGGGCGTACACTACGAGCAGTACTTC	CASQGVHYEQYF	TRBV12-5	NA	NA	TRBJ2-7
TGCGCCAGCAGCCAATCGGCGGGAGTACACACTGAAGCTTTCTTT	CASSQSAGVHTEAFF	TRBV4-1	NA	many	TRBJ1-1
TGTGCCAGCAGCCAAGAGCTGACTGGCTATGGCTACACCTTC	CASSQELTGYGYTF	TRBV4-2	NA	many	TRBJ1-2
TGTGCCAGCAGCGAGAACGGAGAGAATGAAAAACTGTTTTTT	CASSENGENEKLFF	TRBV9	NA	NA	TRBJ1-4
TGCGCCAGCAGCTTGGACCCGACGAACACTGAAGCTTTCTTT	CASSLDPTNTEAFF	TRBV5-1	NA	many	TRBJ1-1
TGTGCCAGCAGTCGTTATAACCCCCTCGGAGAGACCCAGTACTTC	CASSRYNPLGETQYF	TRBV7-9	NA	many	TRBJ2-5
TGTGCCAGCAGTTACTCTGACGAAGACGAGCAGTACTTC	CASSYSDEDEQYF	TRBV6-2/TRBV6-3	NA	many	TRBJ2-7
TGTGCCAGCAGTTACTCTGGCGTAGCTGGAAACACCATATATTTT	CASSYSGVAGNTIYF	TRBV6-5	NA	many	TRBJ1-3
TGTGCCACGGGGGGCAGGGGGCTCAACAATCAGCCCCAGCATTTT	CATGGRGLNNQPQHF	TRBV19	TRBD1	NA	TRBJ1-5
TGTGCTAGTGGTTTGGCCCCTAGTAACTATGGCTACACCTTC	CASGLAPSNYGYTF	TRBV12-5	NA	NA	TRBJ1-2
TGTGCCAGCTCACTAGAGTACAGCGCTGGAAACACCATATATTTT	CASSLEYSAGNTIYF	TRBV18	NA	NA	TRBJ1-3
TGTGCTAGTGGTTTGCTCACAGGGGGGAACTATGGCTACACCTTC	CASGLLTGGNYGYTF	TRBV12-5	TRBD1	NA	TRBJ1-2
TGTGCCAGCAGCTTAGCGAGGGGGGATGCTTTCTTT	CASSLARGDAFF	TRBV7-9	NA	many	TRBJ1-1
TGTGCCTGGAGTGTTTTAGCGGAGCATTACGAGCAGTACTTC	CAWSVLAEHYEQYF	TRBV30	NA	many	TRBJ2-7
TGTGCCAGCATGTTCAGGGGGAGGAACACTGAAGCTTTCTTT	CASMFRGRNTEAFF	TRBV6-6	TRBD1	many	TRBJ1-1
TGTGCCAGTAGTGGGCCCGGGACAGCAGAATACGAGCAGTACTTC	CASSGPGTAEYEQYF	TRBV19	TRBD1	many	TRBJ2-7
TGCAGTGCTTGGACAAGGTCCTACGAGCAGTACTTC	CSAWTRSYEQYF	TRBV20-1	NA	many	TRBJ2-7
TGCGCCAGCAGCCAGGGCGACGAGCAGTACTTC	CASSQGDEQYF	TRBV4-1	NA	few	TRBJ2-7
TGTGCCAGCAGCTTAGTGGGACAGGGAGTTTGGGCGCGGGTTTACGAGCAGTACTTC	CASSLVGQGVWARVYEQYF	TRBV11-2	TRBD1	many	TRBJ2-7
TGTGCCACCAGTGACAAGGGACAGGGGGTCTCCAACTATGGCTACACCTTC	CATSDKGQGVSNYGYTF	TRBV24-1	TRBD1	NA	TRBJ1-2
TGTGCCAGCAGCTGGGACCCCCAACAGCCCCAGCATTTT	CASSWDPQQPQHF	TRBV7-2	NA	many	TRBJ1-5
TGTGCCTGGACAGGGGTGTCCTACGAGCAGTACTTC	CAWTGVSYEQYF	TRBV30	NA	many	TRBJ2-7
TGTGCCACCCATAACTTCCCAGGCGAGCAGTACTTC	CATHNFPGEQYF	TRBV6-1	NA	NA	TRBJ2-7
TGTGCCAGCAGCGAGAGGCAGGGAATTTCGAGCTACACCTTC	CASSERQGISSYTF	TRBV7-2	NA	many	TRBJ1-2
TGTGCCACCAGTGGATTTAGCCGCGGGTCAGGGGTATACGAGCAGTACTTC	CATSGFSRGSGVYEQYF	TRBV24-1	NA	many	TRBJ2-7
TGTGCCAGCAGTTACTCGATGAACAGCGGGGGTACGCAGTATTTT	CASSYSMNSGGTQYF	TRBV6-5	TRBD2	many	TRBJ2-3
TGCAGTGCTAGGAGACTAAGAAAAAACACCGGGGAGCTGTTTTTT	CSARRLRKNTGELFF	TRBV20-1	NA	many	TRBJ2-2
TGTGCCAGCAGCTCCGCGGGGGCGGGGGAGCAGTACTTC	CASSSAGAGEQYF	TRBV7-2	NA	many	TRBJ2-7
TGTGCCAGCAGTTTGCCGACAGCCTTGAACACTGAAGCTTTCTTT	CASSLPTALNTEAFF	TRBV28	NA	many	TRBJ1-1
TGTGCCAGCAGCACTCTAGCGGGAGTAGGGTCCTACGAGCAGTACTTC	CASSTLAGVGSYEQYF	TRBV4-2	TRBD2	many	TRBJ2-7
TGTGCCAGCAGTTTACACTCGGCAGGAGTTAACTATGGCTACACCTTC	CASSLHSAGVNYGYTF	TRBV12-3/TRBV12-4	NA	many	TRBJ1-2
TGTGCCAGCAGCCAGCGAGAGGGGAGGAATTCACCCCTCCACTTT	CASSQREGRNSPLHF	TRBV3-1	NA	NA	TRBJ1-6
TGTGCCAGCAGCCCCGAGACAGGGTCTGAAGCTTTCTTT	CASSPETGSEAFF	TRBV6-1	TRBD1	many	TRBJ1-1
TGTGCCAGCGCAGGGACTAGGGATGAGACCCAGTACTTC	CASAGTRDETQYF	TRBV7-2	TRBD2	once	TRBJ2-5
TGTGCCAGCAGTCCTGTCAGGGGGGTCATTCAGTACTTC	CASSPVRGVIQYF	TRBV7-2	NA	NA	TRBJ2-4
TGTGCCAGCAGCTTAGTCCAGGGGAGCTCCTACGAGCAGTACTTC	CASSLVQGSSYEQYF	TRBV7-2	NA	many	TRBJ2-7
TGTGCCAGCATTGACTCCCGGGGGGGCACCGGGGAGCTGTTTTTT	CASIDSRGGTGELFF	TRBV6-5	TRBD2	many	TRBJ2-2
TGTGCCAGCAGTGAAGGGCAGGACTACGAGCAGTACTTC	CASSEGQDYEQYF	TRBV6-1	NA	many	TRBJ2-7
TGTGCCAGCAGTCCCGGGGCGGGCACCGGGGAGCTGTTTTTT	CASSPGAGTGELFF	TRBV6-2/TRBV6-3	NA	many	TRBJ2-2
TGTGCCAGCAGTGCACAGGCCCTTAGCAATCAGCCCCAGCATTTT	CASSAQALSNQPQHF	TRBV6-1	NA	few	TRBJ1-5
TGTGCCAGTAGTACCGGGACAGGGAGAAGCCCCTATGGCTACACCTTC	CASSTGTGRSPYGYTF	TRBV19	TRBD1	many	TRBJ1-2
TGTGCCAGCAGCCTAAGAGCGGGAGTGGAAACCGGGGAGCTGTTTTTT	CASSLRAGVETGELFF	TRBV7-3	TRBD2	few	TRBJ2-2
TGTGCCAGCAGTTTATTGCACGGTGAAGCTTTCTTT	CASSLLHGEAFF	TRBV28	NA	many	TRBJ1-1
TGTGCCAGCGGTACCACTTCCGCCGGGGAGCTGTTTTTT	CASGTTSAGELFF	TRBV6-5	NA	many	TRBJ2-2
TGCGCCAGCAGCCCCGGGGGAGAGGGGTCCTACGAGCAGTACTTC	CASSPGGEGSYEQYF	TRBV5-1	NA	many	TRBJ2-7
TGTGCCAGCGAGCTACACCAAAACAGGAGAAATCAGCCCCAGCATTTT	CASELHQNRRNQPQHF	TRBV28	NA	many	TRBJ1-5
TGTGCCCTGGGACAGGGCTTCAATCAGCCCCAGCATTTT	CALGQGFNQPQHF	TRBV6-5	TRBD1	many	TRBJ1-5
TGTGCCAGTAGTATAGGAGGGGGAGCGGGCGAGCAGTACTTC	CASSIGGGAGEQYF	TRBV19	NA	NA	TRBJ2-7
TGCGCCAGCAGCCCGGGGGACACCCTCTACGAGCAGTACTTC	CASSPGDTLYEQYF	TRBV5-1	NA	many	TRBJ2-7